This T cell receptor beta chain was identified during a study of blood T cell repertoires in COVID-19 (dated by TCRdb to 2019 to 2021). For the wider study: Samples covering the acute and convalescent phases of COVID-19 were provided by collaborators in the United States, Italy and Spain. Sample metadata almost always included a de-identified subject ID, COVID-19 status, age in years and sex. Where available, HLA class I and class II types were taken from metadata supplied by the sample provider and were not determined by assay-based typing. The repertoires were released in a freely available public database meant as a resource for research on the immune response to SARS-CoV-2. Subjects who had been exposed to COVID-19, were actively infected with it, or had recovered from it provided the deeply sampled blood TCRbeta repertoires that made up the dataset. The samples were drawn from two sources: the first 160 participants of the ongoing ImmuneRACE study, and about 1,300 subjects contributed by 6 global collaborators. The material from the prospective study consisted of cDNA or gDNA derived from T cells, B-cell-depleted T cells, or PBMCs. The investigation overall reported the following: The quantity of clinical and demographic metadata differed by source and by participant and was supplied without curation.

TCRbeta CDR3 regions were amplified from genomic DNA by means of the immunoSEQ Assay, a bias-controlled multiplex PCR. The source study handled its data this way. The number of nucleated cells in each sample was estimated by amplification of reference gene primers within the assay. Sequence reads were collapsed and filtered to measure the absolute abundance of every unique TCRbeta CDR3 rearrangement. For each sample, productive Simpson clonality was calculated as the square root of Simpson's diversity index across productive rearrangements. TCRdb mirrors the immuneACCESS table, restricted to in-frame sequences. Some clones are absent from its copies; in checked studies, under half trace to an unresolved V gene, and the reason for the others is unknown. Clone size and V and J calls were adopted from that table, with D and trimming inferred from the DNA. The sample profile shows 95,000 to 150,000 clones; around 87% of them were found once. The ten largest clonotypes hold almost 30% of the sample.

Whole blood was collected in K2EDTA tubes by collaborating institutions according to the institutions' own protocols. For TCRbeta analysis, collaborators shipped samples as frozen whole blood, isolated PBMCs, or DNA extracted from either of those sample types. Of note for this clone: Its target antigen remains unknown. The sample holds no much larger clone one base away, and base qualities are not on file.

The CDR3 sequence holds 15 residues, the cysteine and phenylalanine included. Only CDR3 DNA is held: 45 bases, read in frame from base 1. The germline V end is reduced by 0 bases and the J end by 2 bases; junction bases left unmatched: 2. CDR1 and CDR2 are read off the germline V gene as SGHAT and FQNNGV. The sequence came from a woman aged 70-85 years with acute or convalescent COVID-19. The chain was built from TRBV11-2 and TRBJ2-3; 7 nucleotides in the junction match TRBD1. Source material: peripheral blood. The CDR3 region: CASSLEGQYTDTQYF. The DNA is TGTGCCAGCAGCTTAGAGGGACAGTACACAGATACGCAGTATTTT.